This paragraph reports one T cell receptor (beta chain). The read is 3 residues too short to cover the CDR3 end, so that end is filled in from the germline J gene. The method was immunoSEQ multiplex PCR; TCRdb's version includes in-frame clones alone and lacks a portion of them. The sample includes 50,000 or so clones. CDR1 and CDR2 from the germline V gene are MNHEY and SVGEGT. This CDR3 has 17 residues. V dropped 8 bases and J dropped 1 base, with 23 bases sitting between them. The entry originates in a study of Tregs in tolerant kidney transplant recipients. Thawed PBMCs were FACS-sorted into unstimulated CD4+CD25+CD127- regulatory T cells, CD4+CD25- non-regulatory cells, CD4 and CD8 cells.

The material was CD4+ T cells from blood, obtained before the transplant. The clonotype was recovered from a human donor who received a combined kidney and bone marrow transplant. This chain connects TRBV6-2 or TRBV6-3 to TRBJ1-2, with D perhaps matching TRBD1 (6 bases). CDR3 bases read: TGTGCCAGCGCCGAATCACAGGGATTTCGTTTTAACTATGGC. Translation gives CASAESQGFRFNYG. In full, the CDR3 reads CASAESQGFRFNYGYTF.